What follows are 27 T cell receptor beta chains derived from one specimen sequenced in a study of OX40 agonist ivuxolimab in advanced cancers. TCRdb keeps only in-frame clones here, not all; method: immunoSEQ multiplex PCR. The data show 45,000 to 65,000 clones, around 87% seen once. Here the sequenced sample was CD4+ or CD8+ T cells sorted from blood, taken in a trial of the OX40 agonist ivuxolimab. The receptors come from an adult with an advanced solid tumor such as melanoma, head and neck, liver or kidney cancer.

J is TRBJ1-1 and V is TRBV11-2, with TRBD1 identical over 7 bases. Losses at the gene ends were 0 bases for V and 12 bases for J; bases not matched to a gene: 10. Germline V gene sequence: CDR1 SGHAT, CDR2 FQNNGV. The CDR3 length is 14 residues. This CDR3 is CASSLEGSGQRTFF. The DNA for the CDR3 is TGTGCCAGCAGCTTAGAGGGATCGGGACAGAGAACTTTCTTT.

The V and J genes are TRBV6-5 and TRBJ1-5, with TRBD1 matching 7 bases. V was pared by 6 bases and J by 3 bases, with 8 bases of the junction left unmatched. Germline lookup yields CDR1 MNHEY and CDR2 SVGAGI. This CDR3 has 15 amino acids. The CDR3 bases are TGTGCCAGCAGCCAGGGACAGCTAAACAATCAGCCCCAGCATTTT. Protein product: CASSQGQLNNQPQHF.

CDR3 amino acids: CASSESGRMTYEQYF. CDR3 bases: TGCGCCAGCAGCGAGAGTGGGAGGATGACCTACGAGCAGTACTTC. The rearrangement uses TRBV5-1 and TRBJ2-7; D might be TRBD2 (6 bases). The CDR3 has 15 amino acids. Deletions cut 4 bases from V and 2 bases from J, with 16 bases between. Germline V gene data show CDR1 as SGHRS and CDR2 as YFSETQ. Filled out from reference TRBV5-1 and TRBJ2-7, the complete variable domain reads KAGVTQTPRYLIKTRGQQVTLSCSPISGHRSVSWYQQTPGQGLQFLFEYFSETQRNKGNFPGRFSGRQFSNSRSEMNVSTLELGDSALYLCASSESGRMTYEQYFGPGTRLTVT.

V gene TRBV5-1 combines with J gene TRBJ2-4; D not resolved. Germline CDR1 and CDR2: SGHRS and YFSETQ. This CDR3 is 14 amino acids long. Trimming took off 2 bases at V and 2 bases at J, with 8 bases between the two ends. The CDR3 loop reads CASSFGDSKNIQYF. The CDR3 DNA reads as TGCGCCAGCAGCTTCGGAGACTCCAAAAACATTCAGTACTTC.

The chain couples TRBV9 to TRBJ2-5; 7 bases match TRBD2. The CDR3 spans 14 residues. Germline loops: CDR1 SGDLS, CDR2 YYNGEE. V lost 3 bases and J lost 1; bases outside the gene matches: 3. CDR3 protein: CASSGPGGQETQYF. CDR3 nucleotide sequence: TGTGCCAGCAGCGGACCGGGGGGCCAAGAGACCCAGTACTTC. Combining the CDR3 with reference TRBV9 and TRBJ2-5 gives the whole variable domain DSGVTQTPKHLITATGQRVTLRCSPRSGDLSVYWYQQSLDQGLQFLIQYYNGEERAKGNILERFSAQQFPDLHSELNLSSLELGDSALYFCASSGPGGQETQYFGPGTRLLVL.

This clone was seen only once. The rearrangement uses TRBV19 and TRBJ2-5; TRBD1 might be the D (5 bases). CDR1 and CDR2 from the germline V gene are LNHDA and SQIVND (reference sequence). V was cut by 4 bases and J by 1 base, with 10 bases left in between. The CDR3 is made up of 14 amino acids. The CDR3 protein is CASSTWTLQETQYF. CDR3 DNA sequence: TGTGCCAGTAGTACGTGGACACTCCAAGAGACCCAGTACTTC.

The chain carries TRBV27 and TRBJ2-1; 10 bases fit TRBD2. Germline assignment: CDR1 MNHEY and CDR2 SMNVEV (reference sequence). Trimming at V came to 2 bases and at J to 1 base, leaving 5 bases not matched to a gene. CDR3 size: 17 residues. The CDR3 sequence is CASSLIPGLASYNEQFF. CDR3 coding DNA: TGTGCCAGCAGTTTAATTCCGGGACTAGCGTCCTACAATGAGCAGTTCTTC.

The chain recombines TRBV2 with TRBJ2-7; D is undetermined. The V and J ends lost 6 bases and 0 bases respectively, with 6 bases between them. The CDR3 is made up of 12 amino acids. Looked up from germline, CDR1 is SNHLY and CDR2 is FYNNEI. Here the CDR3 reads CASRESSYEQYF. Here the CDR3 DNA reads TGTGCCAGCAGGGAGAGCTCCTACGAGCAGTACTTC.

The chain uses TRBV30 and TRBJ1-2; D unresolved. Germline loops: CDR1 GTSNPN, CDR2 SVGIG (reference sequence). The ends were cut back, 3 bases at V and 10 bases at J, with 18 bases in the middle. The CDR3 runs 13 residues. The CDR3 loop is CAWRETPRESYTF. The CDR3 region has the DNA TGTGCCTGGAGAGAGACACCCCGGGAATCCTACACCTTC.

V usage is TRBV6-1 and J usage is TRBJ1-5; D gene uncertain. V shed 1 base and J shed 0 bases, with 16 bases lying between them. The CDR3 consists of 18 residues. The V gene's germline CDR1 is MNHNS and CDR2 SASEGT. The CDR3 coding sequence is TGTGCCAGCAGTGAAGAAGGGAGTAGGGCCTATAGCAATCAGCCCCAGCATTTT. Protein sequence: CASSEEGSRAYSNQPQHF.

This rearrangement joins TRBV5-5 to TRBJ2-2; D is unresolved. Germline values: CDR1 SGHKS, CDR2 YYEKEE (reference sequence). The germline V and J ends were trimmed by 4 bases and 7 bases, with 20 bases remaining between them. The CDR3 contains 16 residues. The CDR3 protein is CASSQPHGRPRGELFF. In DNA, the CDR3 is TGTGCCAGCAGCCAACCCCATGGGCGACCCCGCGGGGAGCTGTTTTTT.

The chain carries TRBV5-1 and TRBJ1-1; weak D call: TRBD1 (6 bases). Trimming cost V 1 base and J 1 base, with 8 bases left between them. The CDR3 has 14 residues. CDR1 SGHRS and CDR2 YFSETQ come from the germline V gene. This CDR3 reads CASSLHRENTEAFF. The CDR3 DNA is TGCGCCAGCAGCTTGCACAGGGAGAACACTGAAGCTTTCTTT.

The rearrangement links TRBV7-9 to TRBJ1-5; possibly TRBD1 for D (6 bases). Germline loops: CDR1 SEHNR, CDR2 FQNEAQ (reference sequence). Trimming stripped 1 base from V and 9 bases from J, with 16 bases between. The CDR3 extends over 15 amino acids. The CDR3 nucleotides read TGTGCCAGCAGCTTAGGGGGGGGGCCCGAGGGGCCCCAGCATTTT. This translates into CASSLGGGPEGPQHF.

The V call is TRBV21-1, the J call TRBJ1-5; the tabulated D call, TRBD1, remains unverified against the DNA. TRBV21-1 corresponds to a pseudogene. This CDR3 comprises 14 residues. CDR3 residues: CASSISGGGQPQHF. The CDR3 DNA is TGTGCCAGCAGCATCTCAGGGGGCGGTCAGCCCCAGCATTTT.

The genes are TRBV5-6 and TRBJ2-7, with unresolved D. In germline, CDR1 is SGHDT, CDR2 YYEEEE. This CDR3 contains 12 residues. V was cut by 1 base and J by 7 bases, with 9 bases left in between. DNA of the CDR3: TGTGCCAGCAGCTTGAGACGGTTGGAGCAGTACGTC. Its translation: CASSLRRLEQYV.

V usage is TRBV6-5 and J usage is TRBJ1-5; maybe TRBD1 (5 bases). The CDR3 spans 15 residues. Germline-derived CDR1 and CDR2 are MNHEY and SVGAGI. Deletions cut 2 bases from V and 4 bases from J, with 12 bases between. The CDR3 loop reads CASSYRRGGNQPQHF. In DNA form, the CDR3 reads TGTGCCAGCAGTTACAGGCGGGGGGGGAATCAGCCCCAGCATTTT.

The chain carries TRBV4-1 and TRBJ1-1, with D hard to call. Trimming took off 1 base at V and 4 bases at J, with 13 bases between the two ends. The CDR3 length is 15 residues. CDR1 is MGHRA and CDR2 is YSYEKL in the germline V gene. CDR3 amino acids: CASSQGGGLATEAFF. CDR3 sequence (DNA): TGCGCCAGCAGCCAAGGGGGAGGCTTGGCCACTGAAGCTTTCTTT.

Only one count was recorded for this clone. CDR3 in DNA: TGTGCCAGCAGTTCCCAAGATCCCCAGCATTTT. As protein: CASSSQDPQHF. The rearrangement links TRBV28 to TRBJ1-5; D gene ambiguous. The germline CDR1 and CDR2 sequences are MDHEN and SYDVKM. V was pared by 4 bases and J by 10 bases, with 8 bases between. The CDR3 contains 11 residues.

The chain uses TRBV6-1 and TRBJ1-5, with 8 bases that match TRBD1. The germline V gene has CDR1 MNHNS and CDR2 SASEGT. The ends lost 6 bases at V and 7 bases at J; junction bases unmatched: 11. The CDR3 contains 15 residues. CDR3 region: CASSVRTGWDQPQHF. The DNA of the CDR3 is TGTGCCAGCAGCGTTCGGACAGGGTGGGACCAGCCCCAGCATTTT.

J is TRBJ1-5 and V is TRBV28; TRBD1 aligns across 8 bases. The J segment lost 6 bases and the V segment lost 5 bases, leaving 9 bases of the junction unmatched. The CDR3 sequence is 15 residues long. Germline V lookup: CDR1 MDHEN, CDR2 SYDVKM. CDR3 residues: CASSKRTGMGQPQHF. DNA for the CDR3: TGTGCCAGCAGTAAAAGGACAGGGATGGGTCAGCCCCAGCATTTT.

This clone turned up a few times. The chain is built from TRBV15 and TRBJ1-5; 7 positions agree with TRBD1. Germline V gene data show CDR1 as LNHNV and CDR2 as YYDKDF (reference sequence). J gave up 0 bases and V 9 bases, and 2 bases lay outside the gene matches. This CDR3 has 13 residues. The CDR3 bases are TGTGCCACAGGGGGCGATAGCAATCAGCCCCAGCATTTT. This translates into CATGGDSNQPQHF.

J is TRBJ2-1 and V is TRBV18; perhaps TRBD2 as D (6 bases). The CDR3 runs to 13 residues. V lost 2 bases and J 10 bases, leaving 12 bases between the germline ends. Germline V gene lookup returns CDR1 KGHSH and CDR2 LQKENI. CDR3 bases: TGTGCCAGCTCACCATTTGGGGGAGGCGAGCAGTTCTTC. Translated: CASSPFGGGEQFF.

This chain connects TRBV28 to TRBJ2-2; D call uncertain. CDR3 length equals 15 residues. The germline CDR1 and CDR2 sequences are MDHEN and SYDVKM. V lost 2 bases, J lost 1 base, and 8 bases lay in between. The DNA of the CDR3 is TGTGCCAGCAGTTTACTAAACGGGAACACCGGGGAGCTGTTTTTT. Protein product: CASSLLNGNTGELFF.

This clone was detected only once. CDR3 coding DNA: TGTGCCAGCAGTGGAGCGCCACAAGAGACCCAGTACTTC. Translated: CASSGAPQETQYF. This chain uses TRBV2 with TRBJ2-5; D is undetermined. V shed 4 bases and J shed 2 bases, with 8 bases lying between them. The germline V gene has CDR1 SNHLY and CDR2 FYNNEI. This CDR3 has 13 residues.

V is TRBV5-4 and J is TRBJ1-2; tentatively, D is TRBD1 (5 bases). Germline CDR1 SGHNT, CDR2 YYREEE (reference sequence). The CDR3 consists of 14 residues. Deletions cut 5 bases from V and 8 bases from J, with 19 bases between. The CDR3 here is CASSNPGPGRGYTF. The CDR3 DNA follows: TGTGCCAGCAGTAACCCGGGACCTGGAAGAGGCTACACCTTC.

The chain couples TRBV2 to TRBJ1-5; D gene uncertain. The CDR3 runs 14 residues. In germline, CDR1 is SNHLY, CDR2 FYNNEI. Trimming pared 4 bases from V and 2 bases from J, leaving 9 bases between. This CDR3 is CASSVQSGNQPQHF. CDR3 sequence (DNA): TGTGCCAGCAGTGTCCAGAGTGGCAATCAGCCCCAGCATTTT.

The chain employs TRBV11-2 and TRBJ2-3, with 8 bases lining up with TRBD1. CDR3 length equals 13 residues. Trimming at V came to 4 bases and at J to 3 bases, leaving 0 bases not matched to a gene. Germline V gene sequence: CDR1 SGHAT, CDR2 FQNNGV. The CDR3 DNA follows: TGTGCCAGCAGCTGGACAGGGACAGATACGCAGTATTTT. This gives the protein CASSWTGTDTQYF.